This is a list of T cell receptor beta chains from one sample in a study of cytomegalovirus exposure and HLA in healthy donors. TCRdb keeps only in-frame clones here, not all; method: immunoSEQ multiplex PCR. This table has some 56,000 clones, around three fifths appearing once. The sequenced sample was PBMCs. The receptors stem from a human donor in good health. CDR3s include the opening cysteine and the closing phenylalanine or tryptophan. D genes are given only for firm matches. A clone size is listed for some rows: how often the clone was seen (once, few, many), or a class if it is expanded.

J gene: TRBJ1-1
clone size: few
D gene: .
V gene: TRBV27
CDR3 DNA: TGTGCCAGCTCAGAGGTCCAGAACACTGAAGCTTTCTTT
CDR3 protein: CASSEVQNTEAFF

J gene: TRBJ1-5
clone size: few
D gene: TRBD1
V gene: TRBV27
CDR3 DNA: TGTGCCAGCAGTCTGGTGGGACAGGGGACTCAGCCCCAGCATTTT
CDR3 protein: CASSLVGQGTQPQHF

J gene: TRBJ2-2
clone size: few
D gene: .
V gene: TRBV15
CDR3 DNA: TGTGCCACCAGCAGATCCCGGACAGTATCCTTCGCGAACACCGGGGAGCTGTTTTTT
CDR3 protein: CATSRSRTVSFANTGELFF

J gene: TRBJ1-1
clone size: .
D gene: .
V gene: TRBV14
CDR3 DNA: TGTGCCAGCAGGCACTTAGAGGTTGAAACTGAAGCTTTCTTT
CDR3 protein: CASRHLEVETEAFF

J gene: TRBJ1-2
clone size: many
D gene: .
V gene: TRBV7-3
CDR3 DNA: TGTGCCAGCAGCCCGAACAGGGAAGTATATGGCTACACCTTC
CDR3 protein: CASSPNREVYGYTF

J gene: TRBJ2-7
clone size: .
D gene: .
V gene: TRBV10-3
CDR3 DNA: TGTGCCATCAGTGGCGGGGCAGGGGGTTCGGAGCAGTACTTC
CDR3 protein: CAISGGAGGSEQYF

J gene: TRBJ1-3
clone size: .
D gene: .
V gene: TRBV15
CDR3 DNA: TGTGCCACCAGCAGAGATCCCGGCGGGTACTCTGGAAACACCATATATTTT
CDR3 protein: CATSRDPGGYSGNTIYF

J gene: TRBJ1-1
clone size: .
D gene: .
V gene: TRBV30
CDR3 DNA: TGTGCCTGGAGTCACAACAGGGCAGGGGCTGAAGCTTTCTTT
CDR3 protein: CAWSHNRAGAEAFF

J gene: TRBJ2-1
clone size: few
D gene: .
V gene: TRBV7-8
CDR3 DNA: TGTGCCAGCAGCTCGGTGTGGTCACACAATGAGCAGTTCTTC
CDR3 protein: CASSSVWSHNEQFF

J gene: TRBJ2-4
clone size: .
D gene: .
V gene: TRBV7-2
CDR3 DNA: TGTGCCAGCAGCTTAGCGCCAGGTGCCAAAAACATTCAGTACTTC
CDR3 protein: CASSLAPGAKNIQYF

J gene: TRBJ2-7
clone size: medium-sized
D gene: TRBD2
V gene: TRBV5-1
CDR3 DNA: TGCGCCAGCAGCTTGGTGTCTAGCGGGGGGGGCTACGAGCAGTACTTC
CDR3 protein: CASSLVSSGGGYEQYF

J gene: TRBJ2-7
clone size: once
D gene: .
V gene: TRBV7-2
CDR3 DNA: TGTGCCAGCAGCCCTAGGAGATTAGACTCCTACGAGCAGTACTTC
CDR3 protein: CASSPRRLDSYEQYF

J gene: TRBJ2-7
clone size: few
D gene: TRBD1
V gene: TRBV18
CDR3 DNA: TGTGCCAGCTCACCGACAGGGTACCCAGGCGAGCAGTACTTC
CDR3 protein: CASSPTGYPGEQYF

J gene: TRBJ2-3
clone size: .
D gene: .
V gene: TRBV6-5
CDR3 DNA: TGTGCCAGCAAGCCTAGCTCACATACGCAGTATTTT
CDR3 protein: CASKPSSHTQYF